These 5 T cell receptor beta chains share one sample of origin, sequenced in a study of CD8+CD57+ T cells in acquired aplastic anemia. Genomic DNA, the template, was used for profiling of the TCR beta VDJ and CDR3. TCRdb redid the calling of the reads with MiXCR, one entry per CDR3 protein. This sample has roughly 150,000 distinct CDR3 sequences; just under 45% occur once, and the top ten carry 1.1%. The material sequenced was sorted CD4+, CD8+, or CD8+CD57+ T cells (not recorded which) from PBMCs. These receptors were obtained from a human donor in good health.

A few counts support this clonotype. This chain uses TRBV6-2 or TRBV6-3 with TRBJ2-1, with D perhaps given as TRBD1 or TRBD2 (5 bases each). This CDR3 has 12 amino acids. Trimming removed 7 bases at V and 9 bases at J, with 13 bases between. Germline CDR1 and CDR2: MNHEY and SVGEGT. CDR3 protein: CASTEPGREQFF. CDR3 DNA: TGTGCCAGCACAGAACCGGGGCGTGAGCAGTTCTTC.

This clonotype has a count of ten or more. The chain combines TRBV7-8 with TRBJ1-2; no firm D call. The CDR3 runs to 11 residues. V lost 7 bases to trimming and J lost 6 bases, with 9 bases between them. Germline V gene sequence: CDR1 SGHVS, CDR2 FQNEAQ. CDR3 DNA sequence: TGTGCCAGCACCGAGGGAAATGGCTACACCTTC. Amino acids: CASTEGNGYTF.

The rearrangement links TRBV29-1 to TRBJ2-1, with 9 bases matching TRBD1. This CDR3 has 13 amino acids. CDR1 and CDR2 from the germline V gene are SQVTM and ANQGSEA. V was pared by 6 bases and J by 4 bases, with 4 bases of the junction left unmatched. The CDR3 loop reads CSVRQGDYNEQFF. Here the CDR3 DNA reads TGCAGCGTGCGACAGGGGGATTACAATGAGCAGTTCTTC.

V is TRBV20-1 and J is TRBJ2-5; TRBD2 matches at 8 bases. Germline V gene lookup returns CDR1 DFQATT and CDR2 SNEGSKA (reference sequence). V dropped 6 bases and J dropped 0; count of bases not matched to a gene: 6. This CDR3 region has 14 residues. The CDR3 loop is CSAGGRGDQETQYF. The CDR3 DNA reads TGCAGTGCAGGTGGGCGGGGGGACCAAGAGACCCAGTACTTC.

The J gene is TRBJ2-7, the V gene TRBV24-1; TRBD1 or TRBD2 may be the D gene (5 bases each). Between the trimmed V and J ends, which lost 5 bases and 2 bases, there was a span of 15 bases. CDR1 is KGHDR, CDR2 SFDVKD, per germline. The CDR3 contains 15 residues. The CDR3 sequence is CATSASPGTTYEQYF. The CDR3 region has the DNA TGTGCCACCAGTGCCTCCCCGGGGACCACCTACGAGCAGTACTTC.